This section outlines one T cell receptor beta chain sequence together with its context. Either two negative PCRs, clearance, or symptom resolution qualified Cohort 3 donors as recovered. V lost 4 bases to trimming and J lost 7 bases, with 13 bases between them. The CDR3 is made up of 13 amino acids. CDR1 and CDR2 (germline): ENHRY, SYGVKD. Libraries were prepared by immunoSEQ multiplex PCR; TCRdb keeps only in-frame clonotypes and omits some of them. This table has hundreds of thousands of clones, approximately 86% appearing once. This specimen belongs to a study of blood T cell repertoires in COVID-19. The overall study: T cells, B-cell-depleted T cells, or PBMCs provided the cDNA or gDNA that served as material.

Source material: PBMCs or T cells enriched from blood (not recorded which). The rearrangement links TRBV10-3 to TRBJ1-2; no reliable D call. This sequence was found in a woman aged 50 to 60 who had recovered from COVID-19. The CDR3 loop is CAISAKDNTGYTF. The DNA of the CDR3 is TGTGCCATCAGTGCAAAAGACAACACTGGCTACACCTTC.